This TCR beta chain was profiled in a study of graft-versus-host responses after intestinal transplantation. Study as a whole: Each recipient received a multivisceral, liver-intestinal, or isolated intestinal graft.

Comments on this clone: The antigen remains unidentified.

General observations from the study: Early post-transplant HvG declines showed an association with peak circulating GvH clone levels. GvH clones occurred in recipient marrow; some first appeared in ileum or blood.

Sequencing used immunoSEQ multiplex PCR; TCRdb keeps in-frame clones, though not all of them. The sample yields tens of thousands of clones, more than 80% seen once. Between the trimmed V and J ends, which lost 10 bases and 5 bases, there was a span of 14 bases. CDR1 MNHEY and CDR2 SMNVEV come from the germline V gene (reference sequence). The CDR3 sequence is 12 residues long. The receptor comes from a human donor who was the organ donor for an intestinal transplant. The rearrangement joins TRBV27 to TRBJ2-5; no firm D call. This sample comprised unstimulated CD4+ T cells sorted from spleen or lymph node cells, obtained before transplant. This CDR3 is CATMTAVETQYF. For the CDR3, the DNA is TGTGCCACCATGACTGCGGTGGAGACCCAGTACTTC.